This T cell receptor beta chain derives from a study of long-term antiretroviral therapy in people with HIV. Trimming shortened V by 3 bases and J by 6 bases, and 14 bases separated the two germline ends. CDR3 length: 14 amino acids. Germline lookup yields CDR1 SGHRS and CDR2 YFSETQ. Researchers ran immunoSEQ v3.0 at survey level. The repertoire was sequenced with immunoSEQ multiplex PCR; TCRdb's copy has only in-frame clones and lacks some. The table has roughly 34,000 clones, roughly 77% seen once. Findings of the study overall: Before ART, certain clones expanded, and these dominated the repertoire at all time points. Post-ART diversity increased but stayed below transplant donor controls.

In the case of this clone: Its antigen is currently unknown.

The clonotype originates from a man aged 18 to 29 with HIV. The sample was unsorted PBMCs, taken 1.9 years after starting antiretroviral therapy. The chain has TRBV5-1 and TRBJ2-3; a weak D match, TRBD2 (5 bases). The CDR3 loop is CASSWVAFTDTQYF. The CDR3 bases are TGCGCCAGCAGCTGGGTAGCGTTTACCGATACGCAGTATTTT.